A single sample gave rise to the 8 T cell receptor delta chains below, sequenced in a study of gamma-delta T cells after stem cell transplantation. TCRdb re-called the RT-PCR reads via CATT. The sample carries 3,000 to 3,500 delta-chain clones, around 2.1% recorded once. The sequenced sample consisted of gamma-delta T cells. The receptors shown here come from a human donor. It is not recorded whose cells these are; they may come from a transplant donor.

This clone rates as large. The CDR3 sequence: CACDGPLGKNTDKLIF. DNA for the CDR3: TGTGCCTGTGACGGCCCACTGGGAAAAAACACCGATAAACTCATCTTT. The rearrangement joins TRDV2 to TRDJ1; D is perhaps TRDD3 (6 bases). Germline V gives CDR1 GEAIGNYY, CDR2 EKD. The V end lost 3 bases, the J end lost 0 bases, and 16 bases lay between the germline ends. This CDR3 spans 16 amino acids.

By frequency in the sample, this clone is medium-sized (0.01 to 0.1%). V usage is TRDV2 and J usage is TRDJ1; TRDD3 agrees at 7 bases. The ends lost 1 base at V and 0 bases at J; junction bases unmatched: 13. This CDR3 has 18 residues. Germline lookup yields CDR1 GEAIGNYY and CDR2 EKD. CDR3 nucleotides: TGTGCCTGTGACACTATGGGGGAACACCCTGGCCACACCGATAAACTCATCTTT. Its translation: CACDTMGEHPGHTDKLIF.

By its share, this clone is medium-sized. The V gene is TRDV2, the J gene TRDJ1, with TRDD3 matching over 11 bases. Looked up from germline, CDR1 is GEAIGNYY and CDR2 is EKD. This CDR3 comprises 17 residues. J lost 0 bases, V lost 1 base, and 6 bases had no gene match. In DNA form, the CDR3 reads TGTGCCTGTGACACATTGGGGGATACGTCTAACACCGATAAACTCATCTTT. Protein product: CACDTLGDTSNTDKLIF.

The sample holds a few counts of this clone. A far bigger clonotype differs at one base, so this is likely a read error. The chain uses TRDV2 and TRDJ1; D gene ambiguous. Per the germline V gene, CDR1 is GEAIGNYY and CDR2 is EKD. This CDR3 has 20 amino acids. The CDR3 bases are TGTGCCTGTGACCCGATCAGGTCGTTCGAACCGAACCAATACACCGATAAACTCACCTTT. Protein: CACDPIRSFEPNQYTDKLTF.

This clone was picked up a small number of times. Possible read error: a much larger clone is one base away. Other DNA sequences within the sample encode an identical CDR3. This CDR3 reads CACDTAAGGYGSSWDTRQMFF. CDR3 coding DNA: TGTGCCTGCGACACCGCCGCTGGGGGATACGGGAGCTCCTGGGACACCCGACAGATGTTTTTC. The V and J genes are TRDV2 and TRDJ3, with 12 nucleotides matching TRDD3. CDR3 length: 21 residues. In germline, CDR1 is GEAIGNYY, CDR2 EKD.

The V and J genes are TRDV2 and TRDJ1, with 9 bases fitting TRDD3. Germline V gene sequence: CDR1 GEAIGNYY, CDR2 EKD. CDR3 length: 20 residues. V was clipped by 1 base and J by 0 bases; unmatched bases: 17. The CDR3 DNA is TGTGCCTGTGACACTGTACTGGGGGAGGCTCGGTTGAGAAACACCGATAAACTCATCTTT. Translated, it gives CACDTVLGEARLRNTDKLIF.

By proportion, this clone is medium-sized. This chain connects TRDV2 to TRDJ1; TRDD3 agrees at 8 bases. V lost 4 bases to trimming and J lost 5 bases; unmatched junction nucleotides: 14. The CDR3 has 16 residues. The germline gives CDR1 GEAIGNYY, CDR2 EKD. The CDR3 spells CACELLGGISRDKLIF. CDR3 nucleotide sequence: TGTGCCTGTGAACTACTGGGGGGTATTTCTCGGGATAAACTCATCTTT.

This clone was counted only a few times. A far more abundant clone sits one base away, making this likely a read error. This rearrangement joins TRDV2 to TRDJ1; D possibly corresponds to TRDD3 (6 bases). Germline V gene data show CDR1 as GEAIGNYY and CDR2 as EKD. Trimming cost V 0 bases and J 3 bases, with 16 bases left between them. This CDR3 contains 16 residues. The CDR3 bases are TGTGCCTGTGACACCGTCTGGGGACCCTACGCCGATAAACTCATCTTT. Its translation: CACDTVWGPYADKLIF.